The source of this T cell receptor beta chain is a study of blood T cell repertoires in COVID-19. Study summary: Whether acute or convalescent, the COVID-19 samples came from the United States, Italy and Spain.

This clone was recorded only once. In the authors' workflow: Estimates of nucleated cell counts were drawn from the amplification of reference gene primers. Clones were sequenced by immunoSEQ multiplex PCR, and TCRdb holds only the in-frame ones, with some missing. That table supplies the V and J calls and clone size; D and trimming were determined from the DNA. The repertoire consists of roughly 120,000 clones, with about 80% occurring once and the leading ten covering 6.2%. The CDR3 consists of 15 residues. V shed 0 bases and J 7 bases; nucleotides not matched to a gene: 5. Per germline, CDR1 SQVTM and CDR2 ANQGSEA.

This clonotype was sampled from a man aged 65-85 years with acute or convalescent COVID-19. Source material: peripheral blood. J is TRBJ1-4 and V is TRBV29-1, with TRBD1 matching over 10 bases. CDR3 residues: CSVEDYDRGLEKLFF. In DNA form, the CDR3 reads TGCAGCGTTGAAGATTACGACAGGGGGCTTGAAAAACTGTTTTTT.